Following are 18 T cell receptor beta chains from one sample sequenced in a study of cytomegalovirus exposure and HLA in healthy donors. Assay: immunoSEQ multiplex PCR; the TCRdb copy retains only in-frame clones and omits some. This sample carries 150,000 or so clones, around nine tenths of them seen once, and the ten largest clones take approximately 1.5%. Material for sequencing was PBMCs. Every receptor here comes from a woman aged 25 to 39 in good health and CMV-seronegative.

The chain is built from TRBV30 and TRBJ2-7, with D maybe TRBD2 (6 bases). V gave up 3 bases and J gave up 3 bases, with 12 bases separating them. The germline gives CDR1 GTSNPN, CDR2 SVGIG (reference sequence). The CDR3 is 13 amino acids. Here the CDR3 reads CAWRKRAGYEQYF. Here the CDR3 DNA reads TGTGCCTGGAGGAAGCGAGCGGGCTACGAGCAGTACTTC.

The rearrangement links TRBV27 to TRBJ2-1, with 9 bases aligning to TRBD1. Germline V gives CDR1 MNHEY, CDR2 SMNVEV (reference sequence). The length of the CDR3 is 15 residues. Germline trimming cut 4 bases from V and 8 bases from J; bases unmatched to any gene: 9. The CDR3 loop is CASSSAGTGIDEQFF. The CDR3 DNA follows: TGTGCCAGCAGTTCAGCCGGGACAGGGATCGATGAGCAGTTCTTC.

The V call is TRBV9, the J call TRBJ2-2; 8 nucleotides match TRBD2. The CDR3 covers 15 residues. Trimming removed 0 bases from V and 4 bases from J; junction bases left unmatched: 2. Germline-derived CDR1 and CDR2 are SGDLS and YYNGEE. In nucleotides, the CDR3 is TGTGCCAGCAGCGTAGCGGGGGGGATCACCGGGGAGCTGTTTTTT. Translation gives CASSVAGGITGELFF.

The chain employs TRBV9 and TRBJ2-7; TRBD2 aligns across 12 bases. Per germline, CDR1 SGDLS and CDR2 YYNGEE. The ends lost 3 bases at V and 7 bases at J; junction bases unmatched: 5. The CDR3 is 14 residues long. The CDR3 coding sequence is TGTGCCAGCAGCGCGACTAGCGGGGGCGATGAGCAGTACTTC. This encodes CASSATSGGDEQYF.

The chain employs TRBV18 and TRBJ2-7; D is perhaps TRBD1 (5 bases). Germline-derived CDR1 and CDR2 are KGHSH and LQKENI. Trimming cost V 5 bases and J 1 base, with 12 bases left between them. The CDR3 is 14 amino acids. CDR3 protein: CASSSGATSYEQYF. The CDR3 DNA follows: TGTGCCAGCTCATCTGGGGCTACATCCTACGAGCAGTACTTC.

This clone showed up just a few times. The genes are TRBV19 and TRBJ1-6; tentative D call: TRBD1 (5 bases). Germline V gives CDR1 LNHDA, CDR2 SQIVND (reference sequence). V gave up 6 bases and J gave up 9 bases, with 15 bases separating them. The CDR3 length is 14 residues. CDR3 DNA: TGTGCCAGTAGAGGGGATTCCGAGGTTTCACCCCTCCACTTT. Translating it yields CASRGDSEVSPLHF.

The chain combines TRBV19 with TRBJ1-1; 8 nucleotides agree with TRBD1. With V trimmed by 5 bases and J by 1 base, 6 bases remained unmatched. This CDR3 comprises 15 residues. Germline values: CDR1 LNHDA, CDR2 SQIVND (reference sequence). The CDR3 DNA follows: TGTGCCAGTAGTCCTCGGACAGGGTCGAACACTGAAGCTTTCTTT. This sequence encodes CASSPRTGSNTEAFF.

The rearrangement joins TRBV4-2 to TRBJ2-2; D may be TRBD2 (5 bases). V lost 0 bases, J lost 6 bases, and 8 bases lay in between. This CDR3 region has 14 residues. Per germline, CDR1 LGHNA and CDR2 YNFKEQ. This CDR3 is CASSQETEAGELFF. CDR3 DNA: TGTGCCAGCAGCCAAGAGACGGAGGCCGGGGAGCTGTTTTTT.

The chain recombines TRBV21-1 with TRBJ1-2. TRBV21-1 corresponds to a pseudogene. The CDR3 is 16 residues long. CDR3 loop: CASSKRPVVSNYGYTF. The DNA of the CDR3 is TGTGCCAGCAGCAAACGTCCGGTTGTCTCTAACTATGGCTACACCTTC.

The J gene is TRBJ2-7, the V gene TRBV5-5, with 7 bases matching TRBD1. The CDR3 length is 14 residues. In germline, CDR1 is SGHKS, CDR2 YYEKEE (reference sequence). Losses at the gene ends were 4 bases for V and 4 bases for J; bases not matched to a gene: 8. The CDR3: CASSVLGQIYEQYF. The CDR3 bases are TGTGCCAGCAGCGTATTGGGACAGATATACGAGCAGTACTTC.

V and J are TRBV10-3 and TRBJ2-3; possibly TRBD2 for D (7 bases). Germline CDR1 and CDR2: ENHRY and SYGVKD. Trimming stripped 7 bases from V and 5 bases from J, with 16 bases between. The CDR3 loop spans 14 amino acids. The DNA of the CDR3 is TGTGCCATCACAACTCGGGGGGCGAAAGATACGCAGTATTTT. This codes for CAITTRGAKDTQYF.

The chain combines TRBV29-1 with TRBJ2-7, with TRBD1 matching over 8 bases. Germline V gene data show CDR1 as SQVTM and CDR2 as ANQGSEA. This CDR3 is 14 amino acids long. Trimming at V came to 5 bases and at J to 2 bases, leaving 8 bases not matched to a gene. CDR3 sequence: CSVSRTGPTYEQYF. The CDR3 nucleotides are TGCAGCGTTTCTAGGACAGGGCCCACCTACGAGCAGTACTTC.

V and J are TRBV7-9 and TRBJ2-7; TRBD2 is a possible D gene (7 bases). There are 15 residues in the CDR3. Trimming stripped 5 bases from V and 2 bases from J, with 16 bases between. The germline V gene has CDR1 SEHNR and CDR2 FQNEAQ (reference sequence). For the CDR3, the DNA is TGTGCCAGCAGCGAGGGGGGGACTACAGCCTACGAGCAGTACTTC. This codes for CASSEGGTTAYEQYF.

V and J are TRBV4-1 and TRBJ2-7; no clear D gene. This CDR3 is built from 16 residues. V was pared by 1 base and J by 3 bases, with 16 bases between. Germline V gene lookup returns CDR1 MGHRA and CDR2 YSYEKL. This chain's CDR3 is CASSQVSDGALYEQYF. The DNA for the CDR3 is TGCGCCAGCAGCCAAGTCTCTGACGGAGCACTCTACGAGCAGTACTTC.

This clone appeared once. The chain joins TRBV7-9 to TRBJ2-7, with 10 bases matching TRBD1. J gave up 4 bases and V 5 bases, and 8 bases lay outside the gene matches. The CDR3 contains 15 residues. From germline, CDR1 is SEHNR and CDR2 FQNEAQ (reference sequence). The CDR3 coding sequence is TGTGCCAGCAGCCACCCCGGGACAGGGGCGTACGAGCAGTACTTC. Protein product: CASSHPGTGAYEQYF.

This clone came up a few times. The rearrangement joins TRBV11-2 to TRBJ1-2; D not certain. CDR3 length: 12 residues. Germline CDR1 is SGHAT and CDR2 is FQNNGV. V was trimmed by 5 bases and J by 12 bases, leaving 16 bases between them. This CDR3 reads CASSPWPPPHTF. In DNA, the CDR3 is TGTGCCAGCAGCCCCTGGCCTCCTCCTCACACCTTC.

V usage is TRBV5-1 and J usage is TRBJ2-5, with 11 bases that match TRBD2. Germline CDR1 and CDR2: SGHRS and YFSETQ. V shed 0 bases, J shed 0 bases, and the junction held 7 bases outside the gene matches. CDR3 length: 18 amino acids. CDR3 residues: CASSLVRLAGLYQETQYF. The CDR3 DNA sequence: TGCGCCAGCAGCTTGGTGCGACTAGCGGGGTTGTACCAAGAGACCCAGTACTTC.

The V and J genes are TRBV6-5 and TRBJ1-1; tentatively, D is TRBD1 (6 bases). V was clipped by 6 bases and J by 0 bases, with 14 bases between them. Germline lookup yields CDR1 MNHEY and CDR2 SVGAGI. There are 15 residues in the CDR3. CDR3 residues: CASRTPGQLNTEAFF. CDR3 bases: TGTGCCAGCAGAACACCTGGACAGTTGAACACTGAAGCTTTCTTT.